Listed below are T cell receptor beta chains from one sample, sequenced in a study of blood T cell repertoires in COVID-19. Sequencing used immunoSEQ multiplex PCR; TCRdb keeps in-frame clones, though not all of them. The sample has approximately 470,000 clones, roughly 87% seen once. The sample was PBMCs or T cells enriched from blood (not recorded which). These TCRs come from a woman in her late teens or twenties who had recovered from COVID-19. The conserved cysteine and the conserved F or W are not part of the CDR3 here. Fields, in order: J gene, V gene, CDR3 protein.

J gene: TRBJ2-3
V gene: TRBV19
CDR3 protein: ASSLTQGGADTQY

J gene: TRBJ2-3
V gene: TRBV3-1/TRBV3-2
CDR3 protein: ASSRKRGSPTDTQY

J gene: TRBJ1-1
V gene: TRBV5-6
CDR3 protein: ASSPGTGRVSEAF

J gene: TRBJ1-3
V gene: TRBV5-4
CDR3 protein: ASSPRSGSGNTIY

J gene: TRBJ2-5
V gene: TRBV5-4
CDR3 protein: ASSPGGREETQY

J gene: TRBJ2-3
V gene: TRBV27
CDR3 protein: ASSQRGATQY

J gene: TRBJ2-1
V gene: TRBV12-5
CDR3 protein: ASALGLAGYEQF

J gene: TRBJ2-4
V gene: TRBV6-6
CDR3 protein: ASSGAGEPKNIQY

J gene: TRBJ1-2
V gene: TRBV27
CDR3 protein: ASSLGGLYGYT

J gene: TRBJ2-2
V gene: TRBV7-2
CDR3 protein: ASSFLAGGTGELF